Sequencing of this T cell receptor (beta chain) was carried out in a study of blood T cell repertoires in COVID-19. Study background: Some COVID-19 samples were acute and others convalescent; all came from the United States, Italy and Spain.

V lost 3 bases, J lost 8 bases, and 9 bases stayed unmatched. Germline CDR1 and CDR2: SEHNR and FQNEAQ (reference sequence). The CDR3 has 15 residues. Authors' methods: Researchers report that nucleated cell counts were estimated from reference gene primer amplification. The data were produced by immunoSEQ multiplex PCR, yet TCRdb's version contains in-frame clones alone and is incomplete. V, J and clone size derive from that table, while D and trimming were established from the DNA sequence. There are tens of thousands of clones in the sample; about 91% occur only once, and roughly an eighth lies in the top ten.

Sequencing was carried out using peripheral blood. The gene calls are TRBV7-9 and TRBJ2-1; 8 bases line up with TRBD1. The clonotype originates from a woman aged 60-70 years with active COVID-19. CDR3 sequence reads: CASSFRSRGRDEQFF. CDR3 sequence (DNA): TGTGCCAGCAGCTTTAGGTCCAGGGGGCGAGATGAGCAGTTCTTC.